The clone carrying this T cell receptor (beta chain) was counted only a few times. Its matching antigen is unknown. The sample is drawn from a study of T-cell memory formation after mild COVID-19. In the study overall: TCR clusters mostly belonged to single donors. Study-wide results and limits: Balance between CD4 and CD8 was seen in clones contracting day 15 to 85, and a CD4+ lean was seen in later expanders. CD4+ contracting clones lay mainly in CM and EM, CD8+ ones in EMRA.

The germline V and J ends were trimmed by 3 bases and 0 bases, with 12 bases remaining between them. Germline CDR1 and CDR2: LNHNV and YYDKDF (reference sequence). The CDR3 totals 16 residues. TCRdb independently ran MiXCR on the 5' RACE reads; one entry per CDR3 protein. The repertoire has over 120,000 distinct CDR3 sequences, 6% to 6.5% of them found once; the top ten carry about 2%. Sequenced material: PBMCs or a T cell subset sorted from them (not recorded which). The sequence derives from an adult woman who had mild COVID-19 (a few samples of this study predate the infection). Cell type and time point are not known. The chain carries TRBV15 and TRBJ1-3; D unresolved. CDR3 residues: CATSSSSGVSGNTIYF. In DNA, the CDR3 is TGTGCCACCAGCAGTTCCAGTGGAGTCTCTGGAAACACCATATATTTT.